This T cell receptor beta chain derives from a study of neurological immune-mediated disorders. This clonotype occurred many times. With 10-nucleotide random UMIs, 5'RACE was used to make the cDNA. TCRdb re-derived calls from the 5' RACE reads in MiXCR, one entry per CDR3 protein. The sample lists some 47,000 distinct CDR3 sequences, around 6% occurring once. Sorted libraries used some 1 million CD4+ or CD8+ T cells. The CDR3 contains 15 residues. Deletions cut 2 bases from V and 3 bases from J, with 11 bases between. Germline-derived CDR1 and CDR2 are MDHEN and SYDVKM. The sequencing sample was made of CD4+ T cells from blood. The chain combines TRBV28 with TRBJ1-5, with no clear D. This clonotype originated in a woman aged 40 to 55 in good health. The CDR3, as DNA: TGTGCCAGCAGTTTAACGCGGGGTACCAATCAGCCCCAGCATTTT. Amino acid sequence: CASSLTRGTNQPQHF. Full variable domain (outside the CDR3, taken from reference TRBV28 and TRBJ1-5): DVKVTQSSRYLVKRTGEKVFLECVQDMDHENMFWYRQDPGLGLRLIYFSYDVKMKEKGDIPEGYSVSREKKERFSLILESASTNQTSMYLCASSLTRGTNQPQHFGDGTRLSIL.